What follows is one TCR beta chain and its context. Its antigen is unidentified. V was pared by 3 bases and J by 4 bases, with 7 bases between. The length of the CDR3 is 13 residues. CDR1 is SGHRS, CDR2 YFSETQ, per germline. The sample originates from a study of shared clonotypes between healthy human individuals. Study information: Three CD4 naive, three CD4 memory, two CD8 naive and one CD8 memory plate were used per donor. General observations from the study: In this cohort, only blood was sampled, and tissue repertoires likely differ. When naive CD4 clonotypes were compared across a few donors, roughly 4.9% were shared.

Deep was the level used in running the assay. Assay: immunoSEQ multiplex PCR; the TCRdb copy retains only in-frame clones and omits some. The table shows 850,000 to 1,200,000 clones, with about 80% occurring only once. Sample: memory CD4+ T cells sorted from blood. This sample's subset: CD45RA-negative fraction. This chain joins TRBV5-1 and TRBJ2-2; a possible D gene is TRBD2 (5 bases). The sequence was collected from a young man in good health. CDR3 protein: CASSSRATGELFF. Written as DNA, the CDR3 is TGCGCCAGCAGCTCGAGGGCCACCGGGGAGCTGTTTTTT. Filled out from reference TRBV5-1 and TRBJ2-2, the complete variable domain reads KAGVTQTPRYLIKTRGQQVTLSCSPISGHRSVSWYQQTPGQGLQFLFEYFSETQRNKGNFPGRFSGRQFSNSRSEMNVSTLELGDSALYLCASSSRATGELFFGEGSRLTVL.